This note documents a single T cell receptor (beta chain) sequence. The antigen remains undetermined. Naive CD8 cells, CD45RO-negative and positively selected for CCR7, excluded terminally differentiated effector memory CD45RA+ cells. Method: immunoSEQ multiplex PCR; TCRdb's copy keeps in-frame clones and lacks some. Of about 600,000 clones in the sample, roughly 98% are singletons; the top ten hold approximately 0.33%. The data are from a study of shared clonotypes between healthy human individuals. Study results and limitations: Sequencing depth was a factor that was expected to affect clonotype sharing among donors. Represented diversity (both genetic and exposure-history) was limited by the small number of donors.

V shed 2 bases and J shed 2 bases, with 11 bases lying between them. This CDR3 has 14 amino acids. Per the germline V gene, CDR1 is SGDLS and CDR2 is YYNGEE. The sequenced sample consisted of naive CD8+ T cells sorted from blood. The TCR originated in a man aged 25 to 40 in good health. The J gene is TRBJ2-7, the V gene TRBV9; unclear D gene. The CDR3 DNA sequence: TGTGCCAGCAGCGTGGCGGTGGGCGCCTACGAGCAGTACTTC. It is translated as CASSVAVGAYEQYF.